The T cell receptor beta chain described here comes from a study of T cell responses to AZD1222 COVID-19 vaccine. This clone came up once. Its antigen is unidentified. V trimming: 2 bases; J trimming: 5 bases; junction bases outside the gene matches: 13. Germline-derived CDR1 and CDR2 are SGHTA and FQGTGA. The CDR3 is made up of 17 amino acids. Using immunoSEQ multiplex PCR, the repertoire was profiled, and TCRdb retains in-frame clones only, with some absent. Of over 95,000 clones listed, about 86% are singletons. The study's findings and limits: Mostly white British, mostly female donors; authors suggested clonal diversity may be underestimated. Nearly half of the spike-specific TCRs reportedly recognize variant regions that carry no mutations. Dominant CD4 TCR responses targeted spike regions 160-218 and 743-854.

V and J are TRBV7-3 and TRBJ1-1; 8 nucleotides agree with TRBD1. Source: peripheral blood, taken on day 0 of AZD1222 vaccination. This TCR derives from an adult in good health. The CDR3 here is CASSLGRGRFVGTEAFF. The CDR3 bases are TGTGCCAGCAGCTTAGGCAGGGGGCGTTTCGTTGGAACTGAAGCTTTCTTT.